This TCR beta chain stems from a study of CD8 T cells in ankylosing spondylitis. Study-level points and caveats: Certain motif variants had earlier been reported in reactive arthritis synovial fluid and blood. With a CD8+ phenotype, disease-linked clones were relatively rare in peripheral blood.

As to this clonotype: Antigen unknown.

TCRdb passed the 5' RACE reads through MiXCR, listing each CDR3 protein once. The sample holds about 200,000 distinct CDR3 sequences, about 13% seen once. Trimming removed 0 bases from V and 2 bases from J; junction bases left unmatched: 9. This CDR3 region has 18 residues. Per the germline V gene, CDR1 is LGHDT and CDR2 is YNNKEL (reference sequence). The chain is built from TRBV3-1 and TRBJ2-2; 7 bases line up with TRBD1. The receptor's source is a male donor with ankylosing spondylitis or in good health (not recorded which). Source material: blood, either unsorted or a sorted T cell fraction (not recorded which). CDR3 bases: TGTGCCAGCAGCCAAGATCCTCGACAGGGCCCTAACACCGGGGAGCTGTTTTTT. It yields the protein CASSQDPRQGPNTGELFF.